These 21 T cell receptor beta chains originate from one sample sequenced in a study of cytomegalovirus exposure and HLA in healthy donors. Researchers ran the PCR with 60 Vbeta and 13 Jbeta primers. Some clones are missing from TCRdb's copy, which holds only in-frame ones; the method was immunoSEQ multiplex PCR. Here the sample spans over 200,000 clones, 82% being singletons. The sample comprised PBMCs. These receptors came from a woman aged 40 to 50 in good health and CMV-seropositive.

The V and J genes are TRBV6-1 and TRBJ1-1, with D unresolved. Germline values: CDR1 MNHNS, CDR2 SASEGT. V was pared by 5 bases and J by 4 bases, with 17 bases between. The CDR3 extends over 15 amino acids. CDR3 DNA: TGTGCCAGCAGTCCCCGGGTCACAAGTGGCACTGAAGCTTTCTTT. This translates into CASSPRVTSGTEAFF.

This clone was seen just once. The chain uses TRBV2 and TRBJ2-5; D is unclear. In germline, CDR1 is SNHLY, CDR2 FYNNEI. This CDR3 region has 11 residues. The V end was cut by 10 bases, the J end by 4 bases, with 10 bases between. The CDR3 is CATVNRETQYF. The CDR3 DNA reads as TGTGCCACCGTGAATAGAGAGACCCAGTACTTC.

The chain combines TRBV4-3 with TRBJ2-2; 8 nucleotides align to TRBD1. From germline, CDR1 is LGHNA and CDR2 YSLEER. V lost 4 bases to trimming and J lost 6 bases; unmatched junction nucleotides: 16. This CDR3 comprises 18 residues. The CDR3 DNA reads as TGCGCCAGCAGCCGTCGGCGTCCAGGGGGCCAAGGGTCCGGGGAGCTGTTTTTT. It codes for CASSRRRPGGQGSGELFF.

The chain uses TRBV30 and TRBJ1-4; 8 nucleotides line up with TRBD1. Unmatched junction bases numbered 4, after V lost 6 bases and J lost 4 bases. This CDR3 is built from 13 residues. Germline lookup yields CDR1 GTSNPN and CDR2 SVGIG (reference sequence). The CDR3: CACSQGVNEKLFF. The CDR3 nucleotides are TGTGCCTGTTCACAGGGGGTTAATGAAAAACTGTTTTTT.

The CDR3 is CASSLAGQGSLGSYEQYF. The CDR3 bases are TGTGCCAGCAGCTTGGCCGGACAGGGAAGTTTAGGCTCCTACGAGCAGTACTTC. The chain links TRBV5-5 to TRBJ2-7; 8 nucleotides align to TRBD1. J gave up 0 bases and V 0 bases, and 11 bases lay outside the gene matches. The CDR3 covers 18 residues. The germline V gene has CDR1 SGHKS and CDR2 YYEKEE (reference sequence).

Here the CDR3 reads CASSIAGLIAFF. Written as DNA, the CDR3 is TGTGCCAGTAGTATTGCTGGGCTAATAGCTTTCTTT. The chain employs TRBV19 and TRBJ1-1, with D unresolved. V was pared by 3 bases and J by 10 bases, with 12 bases between. Germline CDR1 LNHDA, CDR2 SQIVND (reference sequence). The CDR3 extends over 12 amino acids.

The chain combines TRBV6-5 with TRBJ2-2; D remains ambiguous. Germline lookup yields CDR1 MNHEY and CDR2 SVGAGI. Trimming stripped 5 bases from V and 5 bases from J, with 3 bases between. The CDR3 has 11 residues. CDR3 in DNA: TGTGCCAGCAGTCAAACCGGGGAGCTGTTTTTT. This sequence encodes CASSQTGELFF.

The rearrangement links TRBV19 to TRBJ1-6, with 7 bases identical to TRBD1. The CDR3 extends over 16 amino acids. Looked up from germline, CDR1 is LNHDA and CDR2 is SQIVND (reference sequence). The V gene end was trimmed by 5 bases and the J gene end by 7 bases; junction bases not matched to a gene: 11. CDR3 DNA sequence: TGTGCCAGTAGTCCCATTCCGGGCAGGGGGAATTCACCCCTCCACTTT. Protein product: CASSPIPGRGNSPLHF. The entire variable domain, with the rest obtained from reference TRBV19 and TRBJ1-6, is as follows: DGGITQSPKYLFRKEGQNVTLSCEQNLNHDAMYWYRQDPGQGLRLIYYSQIVNDFQKGDIAEGYSVSREKKESFPLTVTSAQKNPTAFYLCASSPIPGRGNSPLHFGNGTRLTVT.

V usage is TRBV12-5 and J usage is TRBJ1-2, with 7 bases matching TRBD1. V lost 6 bases and J lost 0; bases outside the gene matches: 4. This CDR3 has 14 amino acids. Germline V gene lookup returns CDR1 LGHNT and CDR2 FRNRAP. The CDR3 loop reads CASGPGQANYGYTF. DNA of the CDR3: TGTGCTAGTGGACCAGGACAGGCTAACTATGGCTACACCTTC.

The chain uses TRBV10-3 and TRBJ1-3; unclear D gene. V lost 2 bases, J lost 0 bases, and 11 bases lay in between. Germline V gene data show CDR1 as ENHRY and CDR2 as SYGVKD. The CDR3 contains 16 residues. The CDR3 reads CAISEEGRLSGNTIYF. In DNA, the CDR3 is TGTGCCATCAGTGAGGAAGGGAGGCTCTCTGGAAACACCATATATTTT.

The chain joins TRBV5-1 to TRBJ2-3; TRBD2 agrees at 9 bases. Trimming took 1 base from V and 6 from J; bases not matched to a gene: 6. This CDR3 spans 15 amino acids. CDR1 is SGHRS and CDR2 is YFSETQ in the germline V gene. CDR3 nucleotide sequence: TGCGCCAGCAGCTTGAGGGCGGGAGGGGGCGATACGCAGTATTTT. Its protein is CASSLRAGGGDTQYF.

V usage is TRBV29-1 and J usage is TRBJ1-1; 8 positions agree with TRBD1. Trimming cost V 4 bases and J 0 bases; bases outside gene matches: 4. The CDR3 length is 14 residues. Germline V gene data show CDR1 as SQVTM and CDR2 as ANQGSEA. The CDR3 loop is CSVGQGAMNTEAFF. The CDR3 DNA is TGCAGCGTTGGGCAGGGGGCGATGAACACTGAAGCTTTCTTT.

The chain joins TRBV5-4 to TRBJ2-7, with 7 nucleotides matching TRBD1. V lost 0 bases and J lost 0; bases outside the gene matches: 6. CDR1 and CDR2 (germline): SGHNT, YYREEE (reference sequence). CDR3 length: 16 residues. CDR3: CASSLGGQVLSYEQYF. The CDR3 DNA is TGTGCCAGCAGCTTGGGTGGACAGGTCCTCTCCTACGAGCAGTACTTC.

This sequence joins TRBV7-7 and TRBJ1-2; unclear D gene. The germline CDR1 and CDR2 sequences are SSHAT and FNYEAQ (reference sequence). V lost 5 bases and J 6 bases, leaving 13 bases between the germline ends. The CDR3 totals 13 residues. The CDR3: CASSPLITDGYTF. The CDR3 region has the DNA TGTGCCAGCAGCCCCCTGATTACGGATGGCTACACCTTC.

The chain couples TRBV10-3 to TRBJ2-2, with D possibly matching TRBD2 (6 bases). This CDR3 has 14 amino acids. Per the germline V gene, CDR1 is ENHRY and CDR2 is SYGVKD. The V end lost 7 bases, the J end lost 1 base, and 10 bases lay between the germline ends. The DNA for the CDR3 is TGTGCCATCACCGGGACTGTGAACACCGGGGAGCTGTTTTTT. The encoded protein is CAITGTVNTGELFF.

This clone was seen only once. J is TRBJ2-5 and V is TRBV19, with 7 bases aligning to TRBD2. Per the germline V gene, CDR1 is LNHDA and CDR2 is SQIVND (reference sequence). The CDR3 runs 15 residues. Germline trimming cut 3 bases from V and 1 base from J; bases unmatched to any gene: 5. The CDR3 region is CASSMGGALQETQYF. The CDR3 coding sequence is TGTGCCAGTAGTATGGGAGGGGCCCTCCAAGAGACCCAGTACTTC.

The chain couples TRBV7-3 to TRBJ2-3; D not certain. V was shortened by 5 bases and J by 2 bases, with 11 bases between the two germline ends. Germline CDR1 and CDR2: SGHTA and FQGTGA. This CDR3 is 14 amino acids long. The CDR3 DNA reads as TGTGCCAGCAGCCAGGATATAATCACAGATACGCAGTATTTT. It encodes CASSQDIITDTQYF.

CDR3 sequence reads: CASSIKLTGANVLTF. In nucleotides, the CDR3 is TGCGCCAGCTCTATCAAGCTGACTGGGGCCAACGTCCTGACTTTC. The chain recombines TRBV5-1 with TRBJ2-6; D is unresolved. The CDR3 sequence is 15 residues long. Trimming removed 7 bases at V and 2 bases at J, with 13 bases between. Germline V gene sequence: CDR1 SGHRS, CDR2 YFSETQ.

Here the CDR3 DNA reads TGTGCCAGCAGCTTAGTCAACAGGGGAGGCTCACCCCTCCACTTT. It is translated as CASSLVNRGGSPLHF. The chain is built from TRBV7-2 and TRBJ1-6; 7 nucleotides align to TRBD1. V lost 1 base and J lost 10; bases outside the gene matches: 7. Germline CDR1 reads SGHTA; CDR2 reads FQGNSA. The CDR3 sequence is 15 residues long.

A few counts support this clone. Other DNA sequences in this sample translate to the same CDR3. The gene calls are TRBV19 and TRBJ2-1, with D uncertain. This CDR3 has 13 residues. The germline V gene has CDR1 LNHDA and CDR2 SQIVND (reference sequence). Trimming removed 3 bases from V and 4 bases from J, with 7 bases in between. This chain's CDR3 is CASSISRYNEQFF. The CDR3 nucleotides read TGTGCCAGTAGTATTAGCCGGTACAATGAGCAGTTCTTC.

A few counts support this clone. The genes are TRBV19 and TRBJ2-7; D gene ambiguous. Looked up from germline, CDR1 is LNHDA and CDR2 is SQIVND (reference sequence). The CDR3 consists of 13 residues. The ends were cut back, 5 bases at V and 3 bases at J, with 11 bases in the middle. CDR3 protein: CASSADLRYEQYF. The CDR3 DNA sequence: TGTGCCAGTAGTGCGGATCTCCGCTACGAGCAGTACTTC.